Below, 18 T cell receptor beta chains from the same sample are listed, as sequenced in a study of Ad26.COV2.S vaccination and SARS-CoV-2 variants. Repertoires were generated with immunoSEQ multiplex PCR, while TCRdb's copy carries only in-frame clones and drops some. The top ten clones hold over 2.5% of a sample with 400,000 to 500,000 clones, about 88% of them seen once. Indicated treatment: 15 to 20 received Ad26.COV2.S at low or high dose, single or two shots; roughly five received placebo; per-sample allocation not given. Sample collection was performed on day 63 after the first vaccine or placebo injection. The sample in question was peripheral blood, obtained in a trial of Ad26.COV2.S vaccine versus placebo. These receptors all stem from a person aged 18-65 years who received the Ad26.COV2.S COVID-19 vaccine or a placebo.

This clone has a handful of counts. The chain couples TRBV2 to TRBJ1-1; tentative D call: TRBD1 (6 bases). CDR1 and CDR2 from the germline V gene are SNHLY and FYNNEI. The germline V and J ends were trimmed by 4 bases and 4 bases, with 16 bases remaining between them. This CDR3 is 15 amino acids long. Here the CDR3 DNA reads TGTGCCAGCAGTGGAGAGGTATGGGGGGCCACTGAAGCTTTCTTT. Its protein product is CASSGEVWGATEAFF.

The rearrangement uses TRBV7-9 and TRBJ1-1; 8 positions agree with TRBD1. CDR3 length: 15 residues. From germline, CDR1 is SEHNR and CDR2 FQNEAQ (reference sequence). V lost 5 bases, J lost 0 bases, and 5 bases stayed unmatched. The CDR3 DNA sequence: TGTGCCAGCAGCGCCTGGACAGGGCTGAACACTGAAGCTTTCTTT. Its translation is CASSAWTGLNTEAFF.

In its sample, this clone was seen once. The J gene is TRBJ1-4, the V gene TRBV4-2; D possibly corresponds to TRBD1 (5 bases). The germline V gene encodes CDR1 LGHNA and CDR2 YNFKEQ. With 5 bases removed from V and 7 bases from J, the gap between germline ends came to 11 bases. This CDR3 region has 13 residues. As DNA, the CDR3 is TGTGCCAGCAGCGAGGGGTGGGGTGAAAAACTGTTTTTT. This encodes CASSEGWGEKLFF.

V is TRBV6-6 and J is TRBJ2-3, with TRBD1 matching 9 bases. Germline V gene sequence: CDR1 MNHNY, CDR2 SVGAGI (reference sequence). The CDR3 sequence is 16 residues long. The V segment lost 2 bases and the J segment 1 base; nucleotides outside the gene matches: 4. The CDR3 reads CASSYLQGAGTDTQYF. CDR3 DNA: TGTGCCAGCAGTTACCTACAGGGGGCGGGCACAGATACGCAGTATTTT.

This chain uses TRBV6-2 or TRBV6-3 with TRBJ2-7, with D maybe TRBD1 (6 bases). The CDR3 runs to 13 residues. Germline values: CDR1 MNHEY, CDR2 SVGEGT. V lost 4 bases and J 4 bases, leaving 11 bases between the germline ends. CDR3 sequence (DNA): TGTGCCAGCAGTTTTGGGGGCTCGTACGAGCAGTACTTC. This gives the protein CASSFGGSYEQYF.

J is TRBJ2-1 and V is TRBV11-3; 8 bases are shared with TRBD2. From germline, CDR1 is SGHNT and CDR2 YENEEA. The CDR3 has 13 residues. Trimming at V came to 3 bases and at J to 7 bases, leaving 2 bases not matched to a gene. The CDR3, as DNA: TGTGCCAGCAGCTTCCGCGGGGGGAATGAGCAGTTCTTC. Translation gives CASSFRGGNEQFF.

This sequence joins TRBV4-2 and TRBJ2-1, with a tentative D call TRBD1 (6 bases). The ends were cut back, 1 base at V and 1 base at J, with 11 bases in the middle. Germline V gene lookup returns CDR1 LGHNA and CDR2 YNFKEQ. This CDR3 region has 16 residues. The CDR3 reads CASSQVGGGSYNEQFF. CDR3 in DNA: TGTGCCAGCAGCCAAGTAGGGGGTGGTTCCTACAATGAGCAGTTCTTC.

The chain uses TRBV6-1 and TRBJ2-2, with 9 bases lining up with TRBD2. The V gene end was trimmed by 3 bases and the J gene end by 5 bases; junction bases not matched to a gene: 10. The CDR3 is 17 amino acids. Germline-derived CDR1 and CDR2 are MNHNS and SASEGT. Here the CDR3 reads CASSDTLGTSWTGELFF. The CDR3 nucleotides are TGTGCCAGCAGTGACACCTTGGGGACTAGCTGGACCGGGGAGCTGTTTTTT.

The chain is built from TRBV9 and TRBJ2-7, with D hard to call. The germline CDR1 and CDR2 sequences are SGDLS and YYNGEE. The CDR3 runs 16 residues. The V gene lost 3 bases and the J gene lost 3 bases, with 19 bases spanning the gap. CDR3 bases: TGTGCCAGCAGCGCCGATGTCCGAACAGCGAGCTACGAGCAGTACTTC. Translation gives CASSADVRTASYEQYF.

This clone was observed once. The CDR3 nucleotides are TGTGCCACCAGCAGAGATCAAGCGGGAGGGGAACAGTTCTTC. Amino acids: CATSRDQAGGEQFF. This chain joins TRBV15 and TRBJ2-1, with TRBD2 identical over 10 bases. There are 14 residues in the CDR3. V gave up 0 bases and J gave up 13 bases; unmatched junction bases: 6. Germline V gives CDR1 LNHNV, CDR2 YYDKDF (reference sequence).

The CDR3 DNA sequence: TGTGCCAGCAGTTACGGCAGGGATGAGCAGTTCTTC. The encoded protein is CASSYGRDEQFF. The chain joins TRBV6-5 to TRBJ2-1; TRBD1 might be the D (5 bases). Trimming shortened V by 2 bases and J by 8 bases, and 7 bases separated the two germline ends. The CDR3 is 12 amino acids. From germline, CDR1 is MNHEY and CDR2 SVGAGI.

The chain couples TRBV4-2 to TRBJ2-3; D possibly corresponds to TRBD1 (6 bases). The V gene's germline CDR1 is LGHNA and CDR2 YNFKEQ. The CDR3 length is 14 residues. Trimming shortened V by 4 bases and J by 4 bases, and 12 bases separated the two germline ends. The CDR3 protein is CASSPLGAADTQYF. The CDR3 bases are TGTGCCAGCAGCCCCTTGGGGGCTGCAGATACGCAGTATTTT.

The rearrangement links TRBV11-2 to TRBJ2-3, with TRBD2 matching over 8 bases. Germline assignment: CDR1 SGHAT and CDR2 FQNNGV. V dropped 4 bases and J dropped 3; count of bases not matched to a gene: 6. The CDR3 runs to 15 residues. The CDR3 reads CASSWTAGVTDTQYF. For the CDR3, the DNA is TGTGCCAGCAGCTGGACAGCGGGAGTTACAGATACGCAGTATTTT.

The rearrangement links TRBV2 to TRBJ1-4; D call uncertain. The CDR3 consists of 13 residues. V lost 6 bases, J lost 7 bases, and 12 bases lay in between. The germline V gene encodes CDR1 SNHLY and CDR2 FYNNEI. This CDR3 reads CASRVGLGEKLFF. The CDR3 DNA follows: TGTGCCAGCAGAGTTGGGTTGGGTGAAAAACTGTTTTTT.

V usage is TRBV2 and J usage is TRBJ2-5, with a tentative D call TRBD1 (5 bases). Per the germline V gene, CDR1 is SNHLY and CDR2 is FYNNEI. The CDR3 runs 13 residues. The V end was cut by 8 bases, the J end by 3 bases, with 13 bases between. CDR3 region: CASEAGHKETQYF. The CDR3 DNA follows: TGTGCCAGCGAGGCAGGACATAAAGAGACCCAGTACTTC.

The sample holds one count of this clone. The V call is TRBV9, the J call TRBJ2-2; a possible D gene is TRBD1 (6 bases). Germline CDR1 reads SGDLS; CDR2 reads YYNGEE. The CDR3 is 14 residues long. Trimming took 4 bases from V and 4 from J, leaving 11 bases between them. The CDR3 DNA reads as TGTGCCAGCAGCCCCTGGACAGTCACCGGGGAGCTGTTTTTT. This translates into CASSPWTVTGELFF.

The CDR3 sequence is CASSRISTGSSYEQYF. The CDR3 DNA is TGTGCCAGCAGTCGGATTTCGACAGGGAGCTCCTACGAGCAGTACTTC. This chain uses TRBV7-9 with TRBJ2-7, with TRBD1 matching over 7 bases. V dropped 6 bases and J dropped 0; count of bases not matched to a gene: 11. Germline CDR1 is SEHNR and CDR2 is FQNEAQ (reference sequence). The CDR3 is 16 residues long.

V is TRBV11-3 and J is TRBJ1-1; D ambiguous. The CDR3 has 14 residues. V was shortened by 5 bases and J by 8 bases, with 18 bases between the two germline ends. CDR1 and CDR2 (germline): SGHNT, YENEEA. DNA for the CDR3: TGTGCCAGCAGCGGCCGACAAAGGGCCCAGGAAGCTTTCTTT. This gives the protein CASSGRQRAQEAFF.